This TCR beta chain was identified in a study of T-cell memory formation after mild COVID-19. MiXCR was run by TCRdb on the 5' RACE reads, yielding one entry per CDR3 protein. The sample carries roughly 620,000 distinct CDR3 sequences, 15% to 20% recorded once. Sequenced: PBMCs or a T cell subset sorted from them (not recorded which). The clonotype originates from an adult woman who had mild COVID-19 (a few samples of this study predate the infection). Cell type and time point are not known.

CDR3 residues: CATAGAGRAYEQYF. CDR3 bases: TGTGCCACCGCCGGGGCGGGGAGGGCCTACGAGCAGTACTTC. V gene TRBV7-2 combines with J gene TRBJ2-7; 7 positions agree with TRBD2. This CDR3 contains 14 residues. V lost 10 bases and J lost 2; bases outside the gene matches: 11. Looked up from germline, CDR1 is SGHTA and CDR2 is FQGNSA.